This T cell receptor (beta chain) originates from a study of shared clonotypes between healthy human individuals. Regarding the study as a whole: Only blood was sampled, and tissue TCR repertoires likely differ from blood ones. Naive CD4 clonotypes overlapped across a handful of donors at around 4.8%.

Assay used: immunoSEQ multiplex PCR; TCRdb lists only in-frame clones, some missing. The sample lists 2 million to 2.5 million clones; approximately 95% were seen once. A remark on this clone: Antigen: not known.

V gave up 4 bases and J gave up 8 bases, with 24 bases separating them. The CDR3 runs 17 residues. The germline V gene has CDR1 MDHEN and CDR2 SYDVKM. Donors included only healthy HIV-negative adults lacking recent acute infections or vaccinations. This chain uses TRBV28 with TRBJ1-5; possibly TRBD1 for D (6 bases). The material sequenced was naive CD4+ T cells from PBMCs. The subset denotes: CD45RA+ positively selected. The source is a man between 18 and 29 years old in good health. Some clones in this sample may be carry-over from other donors' samples. CDR3 sequence reads: CASSSQTGRTLREPQHF. CDR3 in DNA: TGTGCCAGCAGTTCCCAGACAGGAAGAACACTACGGGAGCCCCAGCATTTT. The whole variable domain, remainder taken from reference TRBV28 and TRBJ1-5, is DVKVTQSSRYLVKRTGEKVFLECVQDMDHENMFWYRQDPGLGLRLIYFSYDVKMKEKGDIPEGYSVSREKKERFSLILESASTNQTSMYLCASSSQTGRTLREPQHFGDGTRLSIL.